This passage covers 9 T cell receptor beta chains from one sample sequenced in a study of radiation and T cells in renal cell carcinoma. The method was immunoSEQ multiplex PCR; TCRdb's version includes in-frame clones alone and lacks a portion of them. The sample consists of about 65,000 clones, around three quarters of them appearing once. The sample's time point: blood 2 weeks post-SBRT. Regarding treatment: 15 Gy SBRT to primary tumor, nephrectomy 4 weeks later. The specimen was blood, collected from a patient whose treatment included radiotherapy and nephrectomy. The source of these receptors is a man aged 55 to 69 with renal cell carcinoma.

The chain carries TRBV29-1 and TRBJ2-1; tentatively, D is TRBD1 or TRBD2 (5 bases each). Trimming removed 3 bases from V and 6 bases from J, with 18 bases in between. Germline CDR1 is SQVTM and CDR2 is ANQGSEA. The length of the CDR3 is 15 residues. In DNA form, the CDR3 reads TGCAGCGTTGAGGGCGCCCGGGGCTTCGGCAATGAGCAGTTCTTC. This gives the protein CSVEGARGFGNEQFF.

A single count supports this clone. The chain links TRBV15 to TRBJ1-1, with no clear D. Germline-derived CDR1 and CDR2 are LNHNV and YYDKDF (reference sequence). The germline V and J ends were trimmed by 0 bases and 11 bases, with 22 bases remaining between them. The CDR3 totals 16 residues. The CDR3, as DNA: TGTGCCACCAGCAGAGATCCTGCACGGTACGGACCCGGGGCTTTCTTT. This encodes CATSRDPARYGPGAFF.

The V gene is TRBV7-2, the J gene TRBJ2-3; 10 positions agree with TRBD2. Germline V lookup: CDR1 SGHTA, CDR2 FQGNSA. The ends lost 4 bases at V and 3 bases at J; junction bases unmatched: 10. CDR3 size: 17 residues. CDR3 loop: CASSSQASGGETDTQYF. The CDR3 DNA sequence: TGTGCCAGCAGCTCCCAGGCCAGCGGGGGGGAGACAGATACGCAGTATTTT.

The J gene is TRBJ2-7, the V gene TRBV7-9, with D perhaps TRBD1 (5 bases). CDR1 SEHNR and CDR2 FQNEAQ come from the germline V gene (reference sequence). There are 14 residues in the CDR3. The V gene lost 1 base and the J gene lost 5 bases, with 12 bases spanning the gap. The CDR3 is CASSLGPQGHEQYV. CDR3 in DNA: TGTGCCAGCAGCTTAGGGCCCCAGGGTCACGAGCAGTACGTC.

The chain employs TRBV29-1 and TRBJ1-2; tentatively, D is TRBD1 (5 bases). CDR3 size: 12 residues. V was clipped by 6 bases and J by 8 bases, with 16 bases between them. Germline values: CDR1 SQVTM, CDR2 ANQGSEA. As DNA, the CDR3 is TGCAGCGTGGGGGGGATTTTTGTGGGCTACACCTTC. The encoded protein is CSVGGIFVGYTF.

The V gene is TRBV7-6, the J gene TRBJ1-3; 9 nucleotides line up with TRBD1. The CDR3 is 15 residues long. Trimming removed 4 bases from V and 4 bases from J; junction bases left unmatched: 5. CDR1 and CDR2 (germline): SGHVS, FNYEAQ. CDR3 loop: CASSSTDRGGNTIYF. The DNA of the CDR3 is TGTGCCAGCAGCTCCACTGACAGGGGGGGAAACACCATATATTTT.

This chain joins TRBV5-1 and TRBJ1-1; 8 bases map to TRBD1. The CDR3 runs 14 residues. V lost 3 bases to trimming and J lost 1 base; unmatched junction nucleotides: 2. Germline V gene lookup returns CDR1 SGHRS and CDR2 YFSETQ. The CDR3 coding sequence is TGCGCCAGCAGCTCTACAGGGGGGAACACTGAAGCTTTCTTT. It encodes CASSSTGGNTEAFF.

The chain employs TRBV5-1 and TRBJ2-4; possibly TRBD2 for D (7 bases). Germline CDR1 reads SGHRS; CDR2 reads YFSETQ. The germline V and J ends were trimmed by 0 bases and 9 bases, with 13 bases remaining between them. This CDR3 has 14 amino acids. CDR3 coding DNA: TGCGCCAGCAGCTTGGGGACTAGGGGGGTCATTCAGTACTTC. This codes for CASSLGTRGVIQYF.

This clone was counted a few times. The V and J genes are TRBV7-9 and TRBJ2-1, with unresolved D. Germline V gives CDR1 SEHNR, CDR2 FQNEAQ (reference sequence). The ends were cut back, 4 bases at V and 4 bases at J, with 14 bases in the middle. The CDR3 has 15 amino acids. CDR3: CASSSTIGGYNEQFF. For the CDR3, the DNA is TGTGCCAGCAGCTCAACGATCGGTGGGTACAATGAGCAGTTCTTC.